The rows below give T cell receptor beta chains drawn from one sample of a study of blood T cell repertoires in COVID-19. TCRdb's table, derived via immunoSEQ multiplex PCR, lists solely in-frame clones and lacks some. Counted here are some 280,000 clones, 75% to 90% occurring once; the ten biggest clones make up less than 1%. The sample was peripheral blood. Receptors originate from a woman in her 40s who had recovered from COVID-19. Both conserved end residues are trimmed from each CDR3.

j_call: TRBJ1-5; v_call: TRBV28; cdr3_length: 13; cdr3_aa: ASSPTDNSNQPQH
j_call: TRBJ2-4; v_call: TRBV7-9; cdr3_length: 13; cdr3_aa: ASSLTGEAGDIQY
j_call: TRBJ2-1; v_call: TRBV7-8; cdr3_length: 14; cdr3_aa: ASSAGLAESYNEQF
j_call: TRBJ1-2; v_call: TRBV29-1; cdr3_length: 10; cdr3_aa: SVQRDRVGYT
j_call: TRBJ2-7; v_call: TRBV6-2/TRBV6-3; cdr3_length: 12; cdr3_aa: ASSLVRGPGEQY
j_call: TRBJ2-2; v_call: TRBV27; cdr3_length: 15; cdr3_aa: ASSTRWGGGNTGELF
j_call: TRBJ2-1; v_call: TRBV12-3/TRBV12-4; cdr3_length: 11; cdr3_aa: ASRSRSYNEQF
j_call: TRBJ2-5; v_call: TRBV7-2; cdr3_length: 15; cdr3_aa: ASSPPGGRGGAETQY
j_call: TRBJ2-3; v_call: TRBV7-2; cdr3_length: 14; cdr3_aa: ASSLAPAGNTDTQY
j_call: TRBJ2-7; v_call: TRBV7-2; cdr3_length: 12; cdr3_aa: ASSSSGTAYEQY
j_call: TRBJ2-7; v_call: TRBV6-6; cdr3_length: 12; cdr3_aa: ASSYGTSGYEQY
j_call: TRBJ2-1; v_call: TRBV30; cdr3_length: 12; cdr3_aa: AWSPPDRGNEQF
j_call: TRBJ2-3; v_call: TRBV12-5; cdr3_length: 10; cdr3_aa: ASGLSSDTQY
j_call: TRBJ2-5; v_call: TRBV5-1; cdr3_length: 13; cdr3_aa: ASSLRTSREETQY
j_call: TRBJ1-4; v_call: TRBV6-6; cdr3_length: 11; cdr3_aa: ASSYRGSEKLF
j_call: TRBJ2-7; v_call: TRBV23-1; cdr3_length: 15; cdr3_aa: ASSHSPGLAEIYEQY
j_call: TRBJ1-2; v_call: TRBV7-2; cdr3_length: 11; cdr3_aa: ASSSPLRVGYT
j_call: TRBJ2-3; v_call: TRBV19; cdr3_length: 13; cdr3_aa: ASSPGLAITDTQY
j_call: TRBJ2-5; v_call: TRBV4-2; cdr3_length: 16; cdr3_aa: ASSQDGIAGGTMETQY
j_call: TRBJ2-7; v_call: TRBV10-2; cdr3_length: 12; cdr3_aa: ASSEAGSSYEQY
j_call: TRBJ2-3; v_call: TRBV3-1/TRBV3-2; cdr3_length: 14; cdr3_aa: ASSQLLAGEADTQY
j_call: TRBJ2-1; v_call: TRBV7-6; cdr3_length: 11; cdr3_aa: ASSFSGANEQF
j_call: TRBJ2-3; v_call: TRBV7-9; cdr3_length: 15; cdr3_aa: ASSFVRGSSEVDTQY
j_call: TRBJ2-5; v_call: TRBV14; cdr3_length: 15; cdr3_aa: ASSQDLHQRDRETQY
j_call: TRBJ1-1; v_call: TRBV2; cdr3_length: 11; cdr3_aa: ASTFEGAGEAF
j_call: TRBJ2-7; v_call: TRBV11-3; cdr3_length: 12; cdr3_aa: ASSAGHEKGEQY
j_call: TRBJ2-7; v_call: TRBV19; cdr3_length: 14; cdr3_aa: ASSTTDSTGDYEQY
j_call: TRBJ1-2; v_call: TRBV5-4; cdr3_length: 15; cdr3_aa: ASSPMRTQNITNGYT
j_call: TRBJ1-5; v_call: TRBV28; cdr3_length: 13; cdr3_aa: ASSPPWASNQPQH
j_call: TRBJ2-1; v_call: TRBV24-1; cdr3_length: 12; cdr3_aa: ATSDLRTTNEQF
j_call: TRBJ2-3; v_call: TRBV2; cdr3_length: 13; cdr3_aa: ASTWDRGPTDTQY
j_call: TRBJ2-2; v_call: TRBV18; cdr3_length: 16; cdr3_aa: ASSPPAGLSGWTGELF
j_call: TRBJ2-1; v_call: TRBV3-1/TRBV3-2; cdr3_length: 10; cdr3_aa: ASGGTYNEQF
j_call: TRBJ1-6; v_call: TRBV14; cdr3_length: 13; cdr3_aa: ASSPDRGIYSPLH
j_call: TRBJ2-3; v_call: TRBV27; cdr3_length: 14; cdr3_aa: ASSLHAAGDLDTQY
j_call: TRBJ2-1; v_call: TRBV4-1; cdr3_length: 14; cdr3_aa: ASSQGGRGGYNEQF
j_call: TRBJ2-3; v_call: TRBV6-4; cdr3_length: 14; cdr3_aa: ASSDSAGVSADTQY
j_call: TRBJ2-7; v_call: TRBV21-1; cdr3_length: 14; cdr3_aa: ASSPGQGVASYEQY
j_call: TRBJ2-7; v_call: TRBV7-9; cdr3_length: 12; cdr3_aa: ASSSGQGGYEQY
j_call: TRBJ2-1; v_call: TRBV5-4; cdr3_length: 13; cdr3_aa: ASSIQGALRNEQF
j_call: TRBJ1-2; v_call: TRBV12-3/TRBV12-4; cdr3_length: 11; cdr3_aa: ASSLDSRYGYT
j_call: TRBJ2-1; v_call: TRBV3-1/TRBV3-2; cdr3_length: 13; cdr3_aa: ASSQEIAGANEQF
j_call: TRBJ1-1; v_call: TRBV11-3; cdr3_length: 12; cdr3_aa: ASSVGQMNTEAF
j_call: TRBJ2-2; v_call: TRBV19; cdr3_length: 12; cdr3_aa: ASSTTGNTGELF
j_call: TRBJ1-1; v_call: TRBV7-3; cdr3_length: 12; cdr3_aa: ASSLSTGAGEAF
j_call: TRBJ2-1; v_call: TRBV27; cdr3_length: 14; cdr3_aa: ASSLSGSGNYNEQF
j_call: TRBJ2-7; v_call: TRBV6-5; cdr3_length: 9; cdr3_aa: ASREGYEQY
j_call: TRBJ2-2; v_call: TRBV4-1; cdr3_length: 13; cdr3_aa: ASRQQGANTGELF
j_call: TRBJ1-2; v_call: TRBV14; cdr3_length: 14; cdr3_aa: ASSETGQALNYGYT
j_call: TRBJ1-2; v_call: TRBV6-5; cdr3_length: 11; cdr3_aa: ASRDRSNYGYT
j_call: TRBJ1-3; v_call: TRBV6-6; cdr3_length: 14; cdr3_aa: ASSYGAGGSGNTIY
j_call: TRBJ2-7; v_call: TRBV21-1; cdr3_length: 14; cdr3_aa: ASSKLAGGPYYEQY